This TCR beta chain comes out of a study of technical replicates of blood from a handful of donors. The CDR3 totals 14 residues. The V gene's germline CDR1 is SQVTM and CDR2 ANQGSEA. The V and J ends lost 2 bases and 5 bases respectively, with 14 bases between them. Sequencing was performed with immunoSEQ multiplex PCR; in TCRdb, only in-frame clones are kept and a portion is missing. The sample lists roughly 76,000 clones; approximately 94% were seen once. The TCR was taken from a human donor in good health. The chain is built from TRBV29-1 and TRBJ2-3, with D possibly TRBD1 on 5 matching bases. The sample was T cells isolated from PBMCs. CDR3: CSVEQGTVGDTQYF. The CDR3 DNA is TGCAGCGTTGAACAGGGCACAGTGGGAGATACGCAGTATTTT.